This TCR beta chain was sequenced in a study of T cells in Graves' hyperthyroidism and ophthalmopathy. Study results and limitations: Blood held most thyroid clonotypes expanded above 0.001 frequency.

Germline V gives CDR1 PRHDT, CDR2 FYEKMQ (reference sequence). The CDR3 is made up of 13 amino acids. On this clonotype: The antigen remains undetermined. Since a much larger clone is just one base distant, this may be a read error.

RNA transcripts served as the template for amplifying TCR beta CDR3 regions. HTBI primers were the set used in a first-round RT-PCR of the TCR CDR3. MiXCR was run by TCRdb on the multiplex PCR reads, yielding one entry per CDR3 protein. The sample carries around 580,000 distinct CDR3 sequences, over 15% recorded once. The sample consisted of blood. This clonotype was obtained from a woman between 18 and 29 years old with Graves' hyperthyroidism. The gene calls are TRBV13 and TRBJ1-2; D gene unclear. The CDR3 spells CASSTLRNYGYAF. The CDR3 DNA reads as TGTGCCAGCAGCACCCTACGCAACTATGGCTACGCCTTC. Based on the CDR3 plus reference TRBV13 and TRBJ1-2, the full variable domain is AAGVIQSPRHLIKEKRETATLKCYPIPRHDTVYWYQQGPGQDPQFLISFYEKMQSDKGSIPDRFSAQQFSDYHSELNMSSLELGDSALYFCASSTLRNYGYAFGSGTRLTVV.